This record looks at one T cell receptor beta chain sequence and its context. TCRdb's copy holds only in-frame clones and misses some; the assay was immunoSEQ multiplex PCR. The data contain about 24,000 clones, around four fifths of them singletons. The sample is drawn from a study of T cell changes during pregnancy in multiple sclerosis. V shed 3 bases, J shed 4 bases, and the junction held 6 bases outside the gene matches. Germline V gives CDR1 WNHNN, CDR2 SYGVQD (reference sequence). This CDR3 contains 15 residues. The sequencing used CD8+ T cells from peripheral blood mononuclear cells, collected in the first trimester of pregnancy. The chain carries TRBV10-1 and TRBJ2-1; TRBD2 aligns across 7 bases. The clonotype comes from a female donor in good health, enrolled as a control in a pregnancy study. Here the CDR3 reads CASSDPRAGYNEQFF. For the CDR3, the DNA is TGCGCCAGCAGTGACCCCCGAGCGGGATACAATGAGCAGTTCTTC.